This T cell receptor (beta chain) appears in the sequencing data of a study of CD8+ T cells in alopecia areata. Regarding the study as a whole: Normal skin's resident alphabeta T cells are sequenced alongside lesional scalp T cells. Possibly as an HLA-related effect, TCR sharing across patients appeared less clear than in mice. Clonality exceeded that of normal scalp in lesional scalp, most notably in alopecia totalis/universalis.

Sequencing used cDNA as its template, made by extracting RNA and reverse transcribing it. Sequencing used immunoSEQ multiplex PCR; TCRdb keeps in-frame clones, though not all of them. The data contain about 110,000 clones, 59% of them singletons. A note on this clone: Its antigen is currently unknown.

PBMCs yielded sorted CD4+ and CD8+ T cells. The sequence came from a human donor in good health. Input material: CD8+ T cells sorted from blood.

CDR3 region: CASSRSGGITYEQYF. In nucleotides, the CDR3 is TGTGCCAGCAGCCGCTCAGGGGGGATTACCTACGAGCAGTACTTC. The J gene is TRBJ2-7, the V gene TRBV7-9, with D possibly matching TRBD1 (7 bases). Trimming left V 5 bases short and J 2 bases short, with 16 bases between. Germline-derived CDR1 and CDR2 are SEHNR and FQNEAQ (reference sequence). CDR3 length: 15 amino acids.